A selection of T cell receptor beta chains follows, all from one sample in a study of naive CD8 T cells in extremely preterm neonates. Clones were sequenced by immunoSEQ multiplex PCR, and TCRdb holds only the in-frame ones, with some missing. The table lists about 4,900 clones, about 97% of them singletons. Sample: naive CD8+ T cells from cord blood. The receptor source for this set is a newborn in good health. CDR3s include the opening cysteine and the closing phenylalanine or tryptophan. The D gene is left open where the match is weak. Expanded clones are given a class, and other clones once, few, many or no size at all.

v_call	j_call	d_call	clone_size	cdr3_nt	cdr3_aa
TRBV28	TRBJ2-7	.	.	TGTGCCAGCAGTTTAAGTCGCCAGCGGACCTCCTACGAGCAGTACTTC	CASSLSRQRTSYEQYF
TRBV7-2	TRBJ1-6	TRBD1	.	TGTGCCAGCAGCTTATATGAACAGGGGAATTCACCCCTCCACTTT	CASSLYEQGNSPLHF
TRBV14	TRBJ2-1	TRBD1	.	TGTGCCAGCAGCCAAGTCCACAGGGGGCGCTTTAATGAGCAGTTCTTC	CASSQVHRGRFNEQFF
TRBV28	TRBJ2-5	.	.	TGTGCCAGCAGCCAGGCCCGAGAGACCCAGTACTTC	CASSQARETQYF
TRBV9	TRBJ2-5	TRBD2	once	TGTGCCAGCAGCGTGGGACTAGCGGGGGAGACCCAGTACTTC	CASSVGLAGETQYF
TRBV4-2	TRBJ1-5	TRBD1	.	TGTGCCAGCAGCCAAGAGGAGGACAGGAATCAGCCCCAGCATTTT	CASSQEEDRNQPQHF
TRBV18	TRBJ2-7	.	.	TGTGCCAGCTCACCGAGGGACAACGACTACGAGCAGTACTTC	CASSPRDNDYEQYF
TRBV5-1	TRBJ2-7	.	.	TGCGCCAGCAGCTCACCGGACTATTCCGAGCAGTACTTC	CASSSPDYSEQYF
TRBV7-7	TRBJ2-7	TRBD1	.	TGTGCCAGCAGCCTCGGACAGGGGGCCCCATACGAGCAGTACTTC	CASSLGQGAPYEQYF
TRBV4-1	TRBJ2-4	.	.	TGCGCCAGCAGGAACCCTCTAGCTCCCCTAGCCAAAAACATTCAGTACTTC	CASRNPLAPLAKNIQYF
TRBV14	TRBJ1-2	TRBD1	.	TGTGCCAGCAGCCAAGAGGTACCTGACAGGGGGCATTATGGCTACACCTTC	CASSQEVPDRGHYGYTF
TRBV5-4	TRBJ2-5	.	once	TGTGCCAGCAGCTTCGGAGGGCCTCTTGAGACCCAGTACTTC	CASSFGGPLETQYF
TRBV28	TRBJ1-1	.	.	TGTGCCAGCACCCCTATTGGGGCAGGCGACTCCCTCCTAGAAGCTTTCTTT	CASTPIGAGDSLLEAFF
TRBV9	TRBJ2-1	.	.	TGTGCCAGCAGCGTAGGCGGGCTTGGCGCCTACAATGAGCAGTTCTTC	CASSVGGLGAYNEQFF
TRBV6-5	TRBJ2-7	.	.	TGTGCCAGCAGTTACTCGAGGGGGACTATCGAAAAGTACTTC	CASSYSRGTIEKYF
TRBV10-3	TRBJ2-1	.	.	TGTGCCATTGGAGGGGTCAACAATGAGCAGTTCTTC	CAIGGVNNEQFF
TRBV7-3	TRBJ2-3	.	.	TGTGCCAGCAGCTTACGTGAGACAGTAACGGCAGATACGCAGTATTTT	CASSLRETVTADTQYF
TRBV19	TRBJ1-6	TRBD1	.	TGTGCCAGTAGTATAGACCCGGGACAGGGCTCCTATAATTCACCCCTCCACTTT	CASSIDPGQGSYNSPLHF
TRBV29-1	TRBJ1-1	.	.	TGCAGCGTTGAATCAACAGGGTGGATCGCTGAAGCTTTCTTT	CSVESTGWIAEAFF
TRBV10-3	TRBJ2-7	TRBD2	.	TGTGCCATCAGTGTGGGTACTAGCGGGACATTCTACGAGCAGTACTTC	CAISVGTSGTFYEQYF
TRBV4-1	TRBJ2-7	TRBD1	once	TGCGCCAGCAGCCAAGACAGGGGGCGCTACGAGCAGTACTTC	CASSQDRGRYEQYF
TRBV7-6	TRBJ2-1	TRBD2	.	TGTGCCAGCAGCTTGGCCCTCTCGGGACTAGCGGTCCCCAATGAGCAGTTCTTC	CASSLALSGLAVPNEQFF
TRBV25-1	TRBJ2-3	.	.	TGTGCCAGCAGTGAATGGGACATCTTTAGCACAGATACGCAGTATTTT	CASSEWDIFSTDTQYF
TRBV9	TRBJ2-1	TRBD2	.	TGTGCCAGCAGCGTTCTAGGACTAGCGGACAATGAGCAGTTCTTC	CASSVLGLADNEQFF
TRBV7-9	TRBJ2-5	.	.	TGTGCCAGCAGCTACCGTTTCAAGGGGTCACAAGAGACCCAGTACTTC	CASSYRFKGSQETQYF
TRBV1	TRBJ2-6	.	.	TGCACCAGCAGTCTTGTCTGTTGTGCACAAAGTCGGGCCAACGTCCTGACTTTC	CTSSLVCCAQSRANVLTF
TRBV4-1	TRBJ2-7	TRBD1	.	TGCGCCAGCAGCCATACCCCCACAGGGGCGTTGAATTACGAGCAGTACTTC	CASSHTPTGALNYEQYF
TRBV23-1	TRBJ2-3	.	.	TGCGCCAGCAGCCACACTCGGACAGCAGATACGCAGTATTTT	CASSHTRTADTQYF
TRBV7-9	TRBJ2-7	TRBD2	.	TGTGCCAGCAGCTTAGCGCTAGCGGGCTACGAGCAGTACTTC	CASSLALAGYEQYF
TRBV11-2	TRBJ2-7	TRBD2	.	TGTGCCAGCCGCACCCCGGGACTAGCAATCCACGAGCAGTACTTC	CASRTPGLAIHEQYF
TRBV6-6	TRBJ2-7	.	.	TGTGCCAGCAGTTGGGACTTGACATGGGAGCAGTACTTC	CASSWDLTWEQYF
TRBV28	TRBJ1-2	.	.	TGTGCCAGCGTACAGGGTCCAACGAACTATGGCTACACCTTC	CASVQGPTNYGYTF
TRBV20-1	TRBJ1-1	.	.	TGCAGTGCTAGACAGGGAGCTTTCTTT	CSARQGAFF
TRBV7-3	TRBJ2-1	TRBD2	.	TGTGCCAGCAGCTCAGGGGCTAGCGGGAACAATGAGCAGTTCTTC	CASSSGASGNNEQFF
TRBV4-3	TRBJ2-5	TRBD2	.	TGCGCCAGCAGCCCGACTAGCGGGGGGCTTGGAGAGACCCAGTACTTC	CASSPTSGGLGETQYF
TRBV7-9	TRBJ2-3	.	.	TGTGCCAGCAGCTTGGAGGGGAGCGGGGATACGCAGTATTTT	CASSLEGSGDTQYF
TRBV5-6	TRBJ1-5	.	.	TGTGCCAGCAGCTTGGCCGGTCAGCCCCAGCATTTT	CASSLAGQPQHF
TRBV11-2	TRBJ1-4	.	.	TGTGCCAGCCAAGAGAATGAAAAACTGTTTTTT	CASQENEKLFF
TRBV27	TRBJ2-7	TRBD1	.	TGTGCCAGCAGTCTTACAGGGGCCCCCTACGAGCAGTACTTC	CASSLTGAPYEQYF
TRBV27	TRBJ1-5	.	.	TGTGCCAGCAGTGGGGGACGGGGGAGCAATCAGCCCCAGCATTTT	CASSGGRGSNQPQHF
TRBV7-3	TRBJ2-7	TRBD2	once	TGTGCCAGCAGCTTAATGGGCTATGTAGCGGGAAGCCCCCCCTACGAGCAGTACTTC	CASSLMGYVAGSPPYEQYF
TRBV7-9	TRBJ1-1	TRBD1	.	TGTGCCAGCAGCTTAGGAGACAGGGGGCTGATTGTCACTGAAGCTTTCTTT	CASSLGDRGLIVTEAFF
TRBV30	TRBJ2-1	.	.	TGTGCCTGGAGTGTAGCGTACAATGAGCAGTTCTTC	CAWSVAYNEQFF
TRBV19	TRBJ2-7	TRBD1	.	TGTGCCACCTGTTCAGGGGGCGAGCAGTACTTC	CATCSGGEQYF
TRBV13	TRBJ2-7	.	.	TGTGCCAGCAGCTTAGTTGGCGGGGAGCAGTACTTC	CASSLVGGEQYF
TRBV5-5	TRBJ1-2	.	.	TGTGCCAGCAGCTTGGGGTACCTGGGAGGGGAGGGCTACACCTTC	CASSLGYLGGEGYTF
TRBV6-5	TRBJ2-5	TRBD2	.	TGTGCCAGCAGTTACTCCCTAGCGGGACCTAAAGAGACCCAGTACTTC	CASSYSLAGPKETQYF
TRBV19	TRBJ2-3	TRBD2	.	TGTGCCAGTAGTATACTAGCGGGCACAGATACGCAGTATTTT	CASSILAGTDTQYF